The TCR beta chain under discussion was sequenced for a study of tumor-infiltrating lymphocytes in localized non-small cell lung cancer. Study outcomes and limitations: Each assay used a separate piece of the same tissue. Recurrence-free survival showed no association with tumor T-cell fraction. No T-cell fraction difference was seen between IM1 and IM2 tumors.

This clone appeared a few times. Its antigen is not identified. This CDR3 is built from 14 residues. Germline CDR1 reads MDHEN; CDR2 reads SYDVKM. V lost 6 bases to trimming and J lost 3 bases, with 14 bases between them. Clones were sequenced by immunoSEQ multiplex PCR, and TCRdb holds only the in-frame ones, with some missing. The sample lists about 14,000 clones, approximately 85% occurring once. The sequencing input was lung tumor tissue. The receptor was derived from a human donor with non-small cell lung cancer. The chain is built from TRBV28 and TRBJ1-1; D is unresolved. CDR3 bases: TGTGCCAGCAGGTTGACAAACAGCCACACTGAAGCTTTCTTT. It translates to CASRLTNSHTEAFF.